This is a list of T cell receptor beta chains from one sample in a study of CD8 T cells in Susac syndrome. TCRdb fed the immunoSEQ multiplex PCR reads into MiXCR, producing one record per CDR3 protein. The sample has roughly 200,000 distinct CDR3 sequences, about 95% seen once. Sequenced: CD4+ T cells from PBMCs. The receptors shown here come from a human donor in good health. Each CDR3 is given with its conserved first and last residue. A D gene is named only where the DNA matches it firmly. Size tells how often a clone was seen (once, few, many) or the class of an expanded clone, and some rows leave it out.

-	TRBV7-2	TRBD2	TRBJ2-3	TGTGCCAGCAGCCATAGCGGGGGGGCTATAACAGATACGCAGTATTTT	CASSHSGGAITDTQYF
-	TRBV12-3/TRBV12-4	-	TRBJ2-7	TGTGCCAGCAGTTTTAGTCCTGGCAGTGCCTACGAGCAGTACTTC	CASSFSPGSAYEQYF
-	TRBV6-5	-	TRBJ2-5	TGTGCCAGCAGCCCCGATTGGAGGGGGACCCAGTACTTC	CASSPDWRGTQYF
-	TRBV29-1	-	TRBJ1-1	TGCAGCGTGTCCCCCAGACTTATGAACACTGAAGCTTTCTTT	CSVSPRLMNTEAFF
-	TRBV20-1	-	TRBJ2-7	TGCAGTGCTAGAGTCTCGGGACGGATGAGAGGTTACGAGCAGTACTTC	CSARVSGRMRGYEQYF
-	TRBV12-3/TRBV12-4	TRBD1	TRBJ2-1	TGTGCCAGCAGTTTTTTGAGGTTGGACAGGGTGTTTAGCGATGAGCAGTTCTTC	CASSFLRLDRVFSDEQFF
-	TRBV12-3/TRBV12-4	-	TRBJ2-1	TGTGCCAGCAGTCGGGCCTCGGTACATGCGCAGTTCTTC	CASSRASVHAQFF
-	TRBV7-2	-	TRBJ1-5	TGTGCCAGCAGCTTACTAGGATTGGCAGGCCAGCCCCAGCATTTT	CASSLLGLAGQPQHF
once	TRBV30	TRBD2	TRBJ2-2	TGTGCCTGGAGGACGCTAGCGGCCGGGGAGCTGTTTTTT	CAWRTLAAGELFF
-	TRBV3-1	-	TRBJ1-4	TGTGCCAGCAGCCAAGGACGCCAGCACCCCAATGCAACTAATGAAAAACTGTTTTTT	CASSQGRQHPNATNEKLFF
-	TRBV18	TRBD2	TRBJ2-1	TGTGCCAGCTCCCCTCTAGCGGGGGACGGTGAGCAGTTCTTC	CASSPLAGDGEQFF
-	TRBV19	-	TRBJ2-3	TGTGCCAGTACCTCGAGGTGGCTTAGCACAGATACGCAGTATTTT	CASTSRWLSTDTQYF
-	TRBV7-2	-	TRBJ2-1	TGTGCCAGCAGCTTAGAAGACTGGCGGACGTTCTTC	CASSLEDWRTFF
-	TRBV20-1	TRBD1	TRBJ1-5	TGCAGTGCCCAACAGGGGAGTCAGCCCCAGCATTTT	CSAQQGSQPQHF
once	TRBV3-1	-	TRBJ2-3	TGTGCCAGCAGCTCTCGAGACACAGATACGCAGTATTTT	CASSSRDTDTQYF
-	TRBV27	-	TRBJ2-4	TGTGCCAGCACCTCGGGTCCAGCCAAAAACATTCAGTACTTC	CASTSGPAKNIQYF
-	TRBV29-1	TRBD1	TRBJ2-2	TGCAGCGTTGTTCAGGGGACAGTATTCACCGGGGAGCTGTTTTTT	CSVVQGTVFTGELFF
-	TRBV30	TRBD2	TRBJ2-3	TGTGCCTGGAGTGTAGCGGGAGGGGGGTTCACAGATACGCAGTATTTT	CAWSVAGGGFTDTQYF
-	TRBV6-2/TRBV6-3	TRBD2	TRBJ2-7	TGTGCCAGCACCTCACGAACTAGCGGCTCCTACGAGCAGTACTTC	CASTSRTSGSYEQYF
-	TRBV5-1	-	TRBJ2-3	TGCGCCAGCACGACAGAACCCACAGATACGCAGTATTTT	CASTTEPTDTQYF
-	TRBV29-1	TRBD2	TRBJ2-5	TGCAGCGTTGCAAGCGGGAGGGCCGTAGAGACCCAGTACTTC	CSVASGRAVETQYF
-	TRBV5-1	TRBD1	TRBJ1-2	TGCGCCAGCAGCCTTGGAGGCGGACAGGCGAACTATGGCTACACCTTC	CASSLGGGQANYGYTF
-	TRBV30	-	TRBJ2-5	TGTGCCTGGAGTGTACAGGACCAAGAGACCCAGTACTTC	CAWSVQDQETQYF
-	TRBV4-1	-	TRBJ2-5	TGCGCCAGCAGCCAAGAGTTGAGCGGAGGTTACCAAGAGACCCAGTACTTC	CASSQELSGGYQETQYF
-	TRBV4-2	-	TRBJ2-1	TGTGCCAGCAGCCAAGATCTTGTGGCGGGGGCCTACTACAATGAGCAGTTCTTC	CASSQDLVAGAYYNEQFF
-	TRBV20-1	-	TRBJ1-6	TGCAGTGCTAGCTACCCGACAGGCTTTAATTCACCCCTCCACTTT	CSASYPTGFNSPLHF
-	TRBV30	TRBD1	TRBJ1-5	TGTGCCTGGAGTCGGTCAGGGGGCAAGCAGCCCCAGCATTTT	CAWSRSGGKQPQHF
-	TRBV5-1	-	TRBJ1-1	TGCGCCAGCAGCCCAGACACGTTGAACACTGAAGCTTTCTTT	CASSPDTLNTEAFF
-	TRBV29-1	-	TRBJ2-2	TGCAGCGTTGAAAACGTCAGGTCCACCGGGGAGCTGTTTTTT	CSVENVRSTGELFF
-	TRBV4-1	-	TRBJ1-2	TGCGCCAGCGGCAGGACAGTCTATGGCTACACCTTC	CASGRTVYGYTF
-	TRBV2	-	TRBJ1-2	TGTGCCAGCAGTGAACCCTATGGCTACACCTTC	CASSEPYGYTF
few	TRBV3-1	-	TRBJ1-2	TGTGCCAGCAGCCAGGCGCGTTATGGCTACACCTTC	CASSQARYGYTF
few	TRBV7-8	TRBD2	TRBJ2-3	TGTGCCAGCAGCGTTAGCGGGAGGGGCACAGATACGCAGTATTTT	CASSVSGRGTDTQYF
-	TRBV7-9	-	TRBJ2-6	TGTGCCAGCAGCTCCCATTCCCCTGGGGCCAACGTCCTGACTTTC	CASSSHSPGANVLTF
-	TRBV19	-	TRBJ2-5	TGTGCCAGTAGTGCCAGCGGCCTCAGGGAGGAGACCCAGTACTTC	CASSASGLREETQYF
-	TRBV27	-	TRBJ1-1	TGTGCCAGCAGTCCACAGGGCACTGAAGCTTTCTTT	CASSPQGTEAFF
-	TRBV30	-	TRBJ1-5	TGTGCCTGGAGGGACGGACGGAGCAATCAGCCCCAGCATTTT	CAWRDGRSNQPQHF
-	TRBV25-1	-	TRBJ1-2	TGTGCCAGCAGTGAGACAGGCGGGGGATATGGCTACACCTTC	CASSETGGGYGYTF
-	TRBV6-6	-	TRBJ1-1	TGTGCCAGCAGCCGCGGGGACATAAACACTGAAGCTTTCTTT	CASSRGDINTEAFF